This T cell receptor beta chain was recovered during a study of post-analysis software for immune sequencing data (dated by TCRdb to the mid-2010s). For the wider study: Disease courses on record covered relapsing-remitting, secondary progressive and progressive-relapsing multiple sclerosis, though some patients had no subtype annotation. The multiple sclerosis patient repertoires were compared with about a dozen previously published healthy control repertoires from donors aged about 6 to 26 years. A subset of samples was prepared in parallel using single-end sample barcoding, then pooled and co-amplified after Illumina adapter ligation. General findings and caveats noted by the study authors: Multiple sclerosis patients had significantly lower normalized Chao1 diversity than controls, a result that suggests substantial peripheral T-cell clonal expansion. Patients showed significantly higher frequencies than controls for several TRBV segments, among them TRBV5-6, TRBV5-1 and TRBV20-1. When samples were clustered directly using the F measure, samples prepared in the same batch co-clustered strongly, which prompted a batch-effect correction. The multiple sclerosis patient group was slightly younger than the control group.

What this sample's time point label stands for: second blood draw from one MS patient after hematopoietic stem cell transplantation. TCR beta repertoires were profiled from peripheral blood of about a dozen young patients with multiple sclerosis to demonstrate the VDJtools post-analysis software. The multiple sclerosis patients were children and adolescents ranging in age from roughly 6 to 15 years. Library prep was done by PCR. This sample was sequenced with an Illumina HiSeq 2500. To reduce PCR and sequencing biases, unique molecular identifiers were built into the TCR beta cDNA libraries. Every 1 to 10 million input T cells yielded 500,000 or so cDNA molecules, meaning each molecule approximated one T cell. The patient libraries were prepared and sequenced with the same protocol used for the earlier healthy control dataset. Within a given batch, samples were prepared together, multiplexed and sequenced on the same HiSeq lane. In the original analysis: Raw barcoded reads were processed with MIGEC, and single-read molecular identifier groups were discarded before consensus assembly and CDR3 extraction. VDJtools was used for post-analysis of the clonotype tables, with diversity normalized by down-sampling every dataset to the smallest sample size. Repertoire overlap clustering matched CDR3 amino acid but not nucleotide sequences to correct batch-related cross-sample contamination. TCRdb reran the public reads through fastp at Q25 and MiXCR, keeping productive beta chains. Rows matching on CDR3 protein sequence are summarized as one entry with the most common DNA and genes. The V and J calls follow TCRdb's processing rather than the paper's. In all, the sample holds 160,000 or so distinct CDR3 sequences, and about 37% of those were seen once. Jointly, the top ten make up 25% to 35% of the sample.

Including cysteine and phenylalanine, the CDR3 has 19 amino acids. Left in the record is the CDR3 DNA by itself, 57 bases read in frame from the first base. V is pruned by 5 bases and J by 3 bases, leaving 19 bases of the junction without a gene match. For CDR1 and CDR2, the germline V gene lists SNHLY and FYNNEI. This clonotype was counted ten times or more. It has no known antigen specificity. No base-level quality is on record; no much larger clone is a single base apart. The starting material was blood, obtained after autologous hematopoietic stem cell transplantation. The rearrangement combines TRBV2 with TRBJ2-7; 10 central nucleotides agree with TRBD2. The sequence was obtained from a girl aged 10 to 17 with multiple sclerosis. Donor details come from another sample of the same person, matched by shared clones. The nucleotides read TGTGCCAGCAGTAGGCGACCGGGACTAGCGACGTCTCAGGGCTACGAGCAGTACTTC. Translation gives CASSRRPGLATSQGYEQYF.